The 2 T cell receptor beta chains below come from one sample, sequenced in a study of molecular identifiers for immune sequencing clone quantification. A single record per CDR3 protein comes from TCRdb applying MiXCR to the PCR reads. The repertoire has over 550,000 distinct CDR3 sequences, about 25% of them found once; the top ten carry about 0.81%. The specimen sequenced was naive CD8+ T cells from blood, with Jurkat cell RNA spiked in. Subset given: FACS-sorted CD8+CD4-CCR7+CD45RA+ naive T cells. These receptors all stem from a human donor in good health. Some libraries in this study had Jurkat cell RNA spiked in.

The chain joins TRBV6-6 to TRBJ2-7; no firm D call. Looked up from germline, CDR1 is MNHNY and CDR2 is SVGAGI (reference sequence). The CDR3 is 12 residues long. V was shortened by 10 bases and J by 3 bases, with 13 bases between the two germline ends. CDR3 sequence (DNA): TGTGCCACCTCACCCCCCGGCTACGAGCAGTACTTC. As protein: CATSPPGYEQYF.

In its sample, this clonotype was seen a few times. V gene TRBV3-2 combines with J gene TRBJ2-2. TRBV3-2 is a pseudogene locus. The CDR3 length is 16 residues. CDR3 loop: CASSQGTGVCTGELFF. The CDR3, as DNA: TGTGCCAGCAGCCAAGGAACTGGGGTGTGCACCGGGGAGCTGTTTTTT.